Listed below are T cell receptor beta chains from one sample, sequenced in a study of CD8 T cells in ankylosing spondylitis. TCRdb re-derived calls from the 5' RACE reads in MiXCR, one entry per CDR3 protein. The sample lists more than 650,000 distinct CDR3 sequences, 12% occurring once. The sequenced sample was blood, either unsorted or a sorted T cell fraction (not recorded which). These receptors were taken from a male donor with ankylosing spondylitis. Each CDR3 is given with its conserved first and last residue. The D gene is left open where the match is weak. Clone size is shown for a subset of rows, as once, few, many or a class of expanded clone.

J	size	D	V	DNA	CDR3
TRBJ1-1	many	TRBD1	TRBV5-1	TGCGCCAGCAGCTGGGGCGACAGGGACATGAACACTGAAGCTTTCTTT	CASSWGDRDMNTEAFF
TRBJ1-3	few	NA	TRBV3-1	TGTGCCAGCAGCCGAGACTCTCACACTGGAAACACCATATATTTT	CASSRDSHTGNTIYF
TRBJ1-1	many	NA	TRBV5-1	TGCGCCAGCAGCTCGTCCCCGAACACTGAAGCTTTCTTT	CASSSSPNTEAFF
TRBJ2-2	few	NA	TRBV29-1	TGCAGCGTATGTTATGGCGCACCTAACACCGGGGAGCTGTTTTTT	CSVCYGAPNTGELFF
TRBJ2-1	few	NA	TRBV29-1	TGCAGCGTTGTCACTGTACCTAGCGTCGAGTTCTTC	CSVVTVPSVEFF
TRBJ2-5	NA	TRBD2	TRBV20-1	TGCAGTGCTAACCTTCCGGGACTAGCTGAGACCCAGTACTTC	CSANLPGLAETQYF
TRBJ2-7	few	NA	TRBV7-2	TGTGCCAGCAGCTTCTCCACAGGGCGGGACGAGCAGTACTTC	CASSFSTGRDEQYF
TRBJ1-1	NA	NA	TRBV5-1	TGCGCCAGCAGCTTGCACAACTTGAACACTGAAGCTTTCTTT	CASSLHNLNTEAFF
TRBJ1-1	many	NA	TRBV5-1	TGCGCCAGCAGCAAGGACACGAATACTGAAGCTTTCTTT	CASSKDTNTEAFF
TRBJ1-3	few	NA	TRBV5-1	TGCGCCAGCAGCACATCTTCCCCAACAGCGGGTGGAAACACCATATATTTT	CASSTSSPTAGGNTIYF
TRBJ1-4	few	TRBD1	TRBV20-1	TGCAGTGCGCGAAGGGGGCAATCTGAAAAACTGTTTTTT	CSARRGQSEKLFF
TRBJ1-5	NA	NA	TRBV4-2	TGTGCCAGCAGCCAATGGGTCTATCAGCCCCAGCATTTT	CASSQWVYQPQHF
TRBJ2-3	few	TRBD1	TRBV7-2	TGTGCCAGCAGCCTCGGACAGGGGATAGATACGCAGTATTTT	CASSLGQGIDTQYF
TRBJ1-2	few	NA	TRBV7-2	TGTGCAGCCAGACAGGTGGACTACACCTTC	CAARQVDYTF
TRBJ2-1	NA	NA	TRBV11-1	TGTGCCAGCAGCCATAGGGTTAGTAATGAGCAGTTCTTC	CASSHRVSNEQFF
TRBJ1-1	NA	TRBD1	TRBV9	TGTGCCAGCAGCGTGGCCGGGACAGCACGTGAAGCTTTCTTT	CASSVAGTAREAFF
TRBJ1-1	few	TRBD1	TRBV27	TGTGCCAGCAGTTACCCCGAGAGGGGGCTCACTGAAGCTTTCTTT	CASSYPERGLTEAFF
TRBJ1-1	many	NA	TRBV7-2	TGTGCCAGCAGCCCAGTGGGCCGTCGAGTGGCTGAAGCTTTCTTT	CASSPVGRRVAEAFF
TRBJ1-4	NA	NA	TRBV6-1	TGTGCCAGCAGTGCAGGGCTTTCGGTGGGAAAACTGTTTTTT	CASSAGLSVGKLFF
TRBJ2-2	few	NA	TRBV11-2	TGTGCCAGCAGCCACGTTTTGGGCCCCGGGGAGCTGTTTTTT	CASSHVLGPGELFF
TRBJ2-1	few	NA	TRBV9	TGTGCCAGCAGCGTAGAAAGTAGGGCCTACAATGAGCAGTTCTTC	CASSVESRAYNEQFF
TRBJ2-1	NA	TRBD2	TRBV6-1	TGTGCCAGCAGTGCCCGGGACTACTACAATGAGCAGTTCTTC	CASSARDYYNEQFF
TRBJ2-7	few	TRBD1	TRBV4-3	TGCGCCAGCAGCCAATGGGGACAGGGGGTTGGCGACGAGCAGTACTTC	CASSQWGQGVGDEQYF
TRBJ2-7	few	NA	TRBV20-1	TGCAGTGCCACGAGAAGTGGAGGTAATGACGAGCAGTACTTC	CSATRSGGNDEQYF
TRBJ1-1	NA	TRBD1	TRBV10-3	TGTGCCATCAGCATGGGACAGGGAAGGACTGAAGCTTTCTTT	CAISMGQGRTEAFF
TRBJ1-2	NA	NA	TRBV4-3	TGCGCCAGCAGCCAAGCAGGGACCACCTCGCCCTATGGCTACACCTTC	CASSQAGTTSPYGYTF
TRBJ2-1	NA	NA	TRBV20-1	TGCAGTGCACCACCTTCCTCCTACAATGAGCAGTTCTTC	CSAPPSSYNEQFF
TRBJ2-2	few	TRBD1	TRBV4-1	TGCGCCAGGCACCGGACAGGGGGGAACACCGGGGAGCTGTTTTTT	CARHRTGGNTGELFF
TRBJ2-1	few	TRBD1	TRBV6-5	TGTGCCAGCAGTTACTTGGACAGGATATACAATGAGCAGTTCTTC	CASSYLDRIYNEQFF
TRBJ2-1	NA	NA	TRBV5-1	TGCGCCAGCAGCCCCTCGGTCACTAAGGGCTACAATGAGCAGTTCTTC	CASSPSVTKGYNEQFF
TRBJ1-1	many	NA	TRBV20-1	TGCAGTGCGACGGGACCGATAAACACTGAAGCTTTCTTT	CSATGPINTEAFF
TRBJ1-1	many	TRBD1	TRBV20-1	TGCAGTGCTAAGAGGGACAGGGGAAACACTGAAGCTTTCTTT	CSAKRDRGNTEAFF
TRBJ2-5	many	NA	TRBV5-1	TGCGCCAGCAGCTCCGGTTGGGGGAACCAAGAGACCCAGTACTTC	CASSSGWGNQETQYF
TRBJ2-3	few	TRBD1	TRBV28	TGTGCCAGCAGTTCCCCGACAGGGCGTTTGGATACGCAGTATTTT	CASSSPTGRLDTQYF
TRBJ1-5	few	NA	TRBV20-1	TGCAGTGCTAGCCGTTGGACGGGGAATCAGCCCCAGCATTTT	CSASRWTGNQPQHF
TRBJ2-7	NA	NA	TRBV4-2	TGTGCTAGCAGCCAACTAGCCGCGAAAAGGGGGTCCTACGAGCAGTACTTC	CASSQLAAKRGSYEQYF
TRBJ2-3	NA	NA	TRBV2	TGTGCCAGCAGTGCTGTGGGCTTAAGCACAGATACGCAGTATTTT	CASSAVGLSTDTQYF
TRBJ1-4	NA	NA	TRBV12-3/TRBV12-4	TGTGCCAGCAGTTACCTTCGGAGTGAAAAACTGTTTTTT	CASSYLRSEKLFF
TRBJ1-2	NA	NA	TRBV6-5	TGTGCCAGCAGTTACTCGGGGGATAACTATGGCTACACCTTC	CASSYSGDNYGYTF
TRBJ1-1	many	NA	TRBV20-1	TGCAGTGCTAGCCGGAGTGCTGAAGCTTTCTTT	CSASRSAEAFF
TRBJ2-2	few	NA	TRBV7-2	TGTGCCAGCAGGTTATACTCGGTCGGGGAGCTGTTTTTT	CASRLYSVGELFF
TRBJ2-3	many	NA	TRBV18	TGTGCCAGCTCACCCCCAGTAACGGATACGCAGTATTTT	CASSPPVTDTQYF
TRBJ2-3	NA	TRBD2	TRBV14	TGTGCCAGCAGCCGGGGACTAGCGCCCTACACAGATACGCAGTATTTT	CASSRGLAPYTDTQYF
TRBJ1-5	many	NA	TRBV20-1	TGCAGTGCTCACCGGGACAGCAATCAGCCCCAGCATTTT	CSAHRDSNQPQHF
TRBJ2-1	NA	TRBD1	TRBV11-2	TGTACCAGCAGTTTAGACAGGGGGCGAATTCTCGATAAATTTGAGCAGTTCTTC	CTSSLDRGRILDKFEQFF
TRBJ1-2	NA	NA	TRBV7-2	TGTGCCAGCAGCTTCGGGGGGCGCGATGGCTACACCTTC	CASSFGGRDGYTF
TRBJ2-6	few	NA	TRBV6-1	TGTGCCAGCATCCCGGGACGGTACAACTCTGGGGCCAACGTCCTGACTTTC	CASIPGRYNSGANVLTF
TRBJ1-1	NA	TRBD1	TRBV5-8	TGTGCCAGCAGCTGGGACAGTCTTTCCTCCGAAGCTTTCTTT	CASSWDSLSSEAFF